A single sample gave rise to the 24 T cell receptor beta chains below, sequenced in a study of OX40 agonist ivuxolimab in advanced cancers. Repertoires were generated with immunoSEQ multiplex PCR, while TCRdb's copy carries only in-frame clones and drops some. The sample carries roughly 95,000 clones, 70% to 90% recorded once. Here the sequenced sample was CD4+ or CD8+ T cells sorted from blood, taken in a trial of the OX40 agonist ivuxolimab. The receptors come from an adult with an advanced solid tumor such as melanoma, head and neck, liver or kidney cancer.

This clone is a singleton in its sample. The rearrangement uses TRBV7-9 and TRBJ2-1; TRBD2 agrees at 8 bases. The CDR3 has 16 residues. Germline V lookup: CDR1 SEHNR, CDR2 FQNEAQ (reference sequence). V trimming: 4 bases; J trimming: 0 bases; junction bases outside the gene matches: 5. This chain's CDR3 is CASSWGSGTSYNEQFF. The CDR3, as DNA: TGTGCCAGCAGCTGGGGTAGCGGGACCTCCTACAATGAGCAGTTCTTC.

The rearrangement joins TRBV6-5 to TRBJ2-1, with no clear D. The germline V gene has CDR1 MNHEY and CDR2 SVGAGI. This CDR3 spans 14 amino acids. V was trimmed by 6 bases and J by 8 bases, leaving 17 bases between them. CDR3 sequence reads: CASSQRLGSDEQFF. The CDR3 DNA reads TGTGCCAGCAGCCAAAGGCTGGGATCGGATGAGCAGTTCTTC.

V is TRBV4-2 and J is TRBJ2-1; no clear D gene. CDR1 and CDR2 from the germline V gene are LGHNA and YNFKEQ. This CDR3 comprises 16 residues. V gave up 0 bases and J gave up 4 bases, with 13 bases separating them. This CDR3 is CASSQDPRTPYNEQFF. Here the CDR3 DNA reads TGTGCCAGCAGCCAAGATCCCAGGACCCCATACAATGAGCAGTTCTTC.

The CDR3 DNA sequence: TGTGCCAGCAGCTCTGGGACAGGGATCCACAATGAGCAGTTCTTC. Encoded protein: CASSSGTGIHNEQFF. This chain uses TRBV11-2 with TRBJ2-1; 9 bases match TRBD1. CDR1 is SGHAT and CDR2 is FQNNGV in the germline V gene. The J segment lost 5 bases and the V segment lost 4 bases, leaving 6 bases of the junction unmatched. This CDR3 is 15 amino acids long.

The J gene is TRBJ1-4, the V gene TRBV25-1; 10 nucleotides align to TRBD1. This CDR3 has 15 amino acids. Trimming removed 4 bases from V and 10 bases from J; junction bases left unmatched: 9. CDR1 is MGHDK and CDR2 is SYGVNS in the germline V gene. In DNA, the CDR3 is TGTGCCAGCAGTGGAACCGGGACAGGGGTTCGAAAACTGTTTTTT. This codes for CASSGTGTGVRKLFF.

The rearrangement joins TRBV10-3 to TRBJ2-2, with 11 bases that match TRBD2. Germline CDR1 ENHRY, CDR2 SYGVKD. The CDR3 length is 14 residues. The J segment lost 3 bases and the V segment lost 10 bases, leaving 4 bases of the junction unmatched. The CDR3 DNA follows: TGTGCCACCGGACTAGCGGGTGACACCGGGGAGCTGTTTTTT. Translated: CATGLAGDTGELFF.

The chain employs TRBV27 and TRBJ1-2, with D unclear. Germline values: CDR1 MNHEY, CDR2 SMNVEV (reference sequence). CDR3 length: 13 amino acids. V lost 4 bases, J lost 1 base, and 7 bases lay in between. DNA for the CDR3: TGTGCCAGCAGTTATAGGGTTAACTATGGCTACACCTTC. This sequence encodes CASSYRVNYGYTF.

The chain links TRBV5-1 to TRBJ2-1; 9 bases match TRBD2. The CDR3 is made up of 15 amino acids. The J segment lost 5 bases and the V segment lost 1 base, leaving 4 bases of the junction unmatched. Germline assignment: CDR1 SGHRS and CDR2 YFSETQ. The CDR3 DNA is TGCGCCAGCAGCTTGAGGACTAGCGAAGACAATGAGCAGTTCTTC. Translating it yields CASSLRTSEDNEQFF.

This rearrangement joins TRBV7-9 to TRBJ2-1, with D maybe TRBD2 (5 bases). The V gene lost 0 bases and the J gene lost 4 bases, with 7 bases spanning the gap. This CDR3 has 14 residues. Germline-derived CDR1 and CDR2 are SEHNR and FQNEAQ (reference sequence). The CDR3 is CASSLAGVYNEQFF. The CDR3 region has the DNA TGTGCCAGCAGCTTAGCGGGAGTTTACAATGAGCAGTTCTTC.

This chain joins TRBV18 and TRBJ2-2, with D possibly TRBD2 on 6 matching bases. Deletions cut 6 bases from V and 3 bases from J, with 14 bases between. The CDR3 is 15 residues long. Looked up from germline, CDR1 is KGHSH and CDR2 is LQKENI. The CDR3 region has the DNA TGTGCCAGCTCTCTGAACACGGGGGACACCGGGGAGCTGTTTTTT. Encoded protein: CASSLNTGDTGELFF.

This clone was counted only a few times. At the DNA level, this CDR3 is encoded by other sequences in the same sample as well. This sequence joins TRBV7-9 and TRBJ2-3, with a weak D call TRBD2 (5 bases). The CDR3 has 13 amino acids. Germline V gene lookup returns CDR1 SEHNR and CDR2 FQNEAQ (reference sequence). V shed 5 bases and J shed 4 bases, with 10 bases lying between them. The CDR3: CASSPRGPDTQYF. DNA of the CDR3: TGTGCCAGCAGCCCGCGCGGGCCAGATACGCAGTATTTT.

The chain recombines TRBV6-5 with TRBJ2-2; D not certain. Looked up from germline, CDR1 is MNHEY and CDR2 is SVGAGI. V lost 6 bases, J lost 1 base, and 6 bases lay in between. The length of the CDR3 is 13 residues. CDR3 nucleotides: TGTGCCAGCAGGATTATGAACACCGGGGAGCTGTTTTTT. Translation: CASRIMNTGELFF.

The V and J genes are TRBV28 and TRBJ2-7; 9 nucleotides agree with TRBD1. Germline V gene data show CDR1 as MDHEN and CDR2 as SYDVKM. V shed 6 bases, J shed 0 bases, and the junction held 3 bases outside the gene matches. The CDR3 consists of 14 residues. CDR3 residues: CASRGTGTSYEQYF. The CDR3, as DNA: TGTGCCAGCAGAGGGACAGGGACCTCCTACGAGCAGTACTTC.

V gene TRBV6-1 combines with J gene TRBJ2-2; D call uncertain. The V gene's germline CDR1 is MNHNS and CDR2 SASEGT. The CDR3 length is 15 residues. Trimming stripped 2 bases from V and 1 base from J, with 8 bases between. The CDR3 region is CASSEMSMNTGELFF. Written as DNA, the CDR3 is TGTGCCAGCAGTGAAATGTCAATGAACACCGGGGAGCTGTTTTTT.

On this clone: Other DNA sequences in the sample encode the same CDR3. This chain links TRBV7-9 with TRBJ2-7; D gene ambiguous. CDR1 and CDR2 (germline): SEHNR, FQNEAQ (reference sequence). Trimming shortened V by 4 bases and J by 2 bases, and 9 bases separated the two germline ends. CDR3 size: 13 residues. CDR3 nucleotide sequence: TGTGCCAGCAGCTCCCAGGCCCCCTACGAGCAGTACTTC. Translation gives CASSSQAPYEQYF.

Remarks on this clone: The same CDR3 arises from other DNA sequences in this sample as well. The CDR3 here is CASSFRSGSSYEQYF. In DNA form, the CDR3 reads TGCGCCAGCAGCTTCCGGAGCGGCAGCTCCTACGAGCAGTACTTC. The chain has TRBV5-1 and TRBJ2-7; possible D gene TRBD2, 5 bases. This CDR3 is 15 amino acids long. Trimming pared 2 bases from V and 0 bases from J, leaving 12 bases between. Germline values: CDR1 SGHRS, CDR2 YFSETQ. The whole variable domain, remainder taken from reference TRBV5-1 and TRBJ2-7, is KAGVTQTPRYLIKTRGQQVTLSCSPISGHRSVSWYQQTPGQGLQFLFEYFSETQRNKGNFPGRFSGRQFSNSRSEMNVSTLELGDSALYLCASSFRSGSSYEQYFGPGTRLTVT.

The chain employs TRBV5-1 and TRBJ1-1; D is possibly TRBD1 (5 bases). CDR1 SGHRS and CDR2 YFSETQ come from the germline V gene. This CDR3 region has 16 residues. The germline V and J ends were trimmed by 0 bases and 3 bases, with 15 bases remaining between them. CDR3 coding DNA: TGCGCCAGCAGCTTGGCAGGGAGGGTTGGTGACACTGAAGCTTTCTTT. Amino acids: CASSLAGRVGDTEAFF.

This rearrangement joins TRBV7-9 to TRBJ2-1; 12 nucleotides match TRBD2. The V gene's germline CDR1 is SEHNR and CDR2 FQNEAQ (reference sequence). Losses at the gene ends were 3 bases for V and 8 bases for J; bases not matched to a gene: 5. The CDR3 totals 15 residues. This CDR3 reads CASSLRTSGNDEQFF. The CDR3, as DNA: TGTGCCAGCAGCTTGAGGACTAGCGGGAACGATGAGCAGTTCTTC.

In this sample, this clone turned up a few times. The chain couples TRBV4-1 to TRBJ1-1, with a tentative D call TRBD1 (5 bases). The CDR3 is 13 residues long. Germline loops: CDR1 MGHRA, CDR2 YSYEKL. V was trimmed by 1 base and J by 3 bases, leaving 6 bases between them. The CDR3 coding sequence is TGCGCCAGCAGCCAAGGGGGGTACACTGAAGCTTTCTTT. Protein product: CASSQGGYTEAFF.

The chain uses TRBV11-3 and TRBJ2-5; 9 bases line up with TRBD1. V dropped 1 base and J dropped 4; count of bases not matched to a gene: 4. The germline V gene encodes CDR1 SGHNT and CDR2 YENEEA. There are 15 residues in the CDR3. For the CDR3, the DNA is TGTGCCAGCAGCTTAGGTACAGGGGGCCCAGAGACCCAGTACTTC. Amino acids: CASSLGTGGPETQYF.

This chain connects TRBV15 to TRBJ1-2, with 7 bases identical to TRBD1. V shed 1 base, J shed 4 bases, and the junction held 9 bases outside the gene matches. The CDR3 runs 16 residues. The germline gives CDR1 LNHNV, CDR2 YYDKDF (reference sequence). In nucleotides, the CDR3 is TGTGCCACCAGCAGAGCTTTTCGGGACAGTTCCTATGGCTACACCTTC. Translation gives CATSRAFRDSSYGYTF.

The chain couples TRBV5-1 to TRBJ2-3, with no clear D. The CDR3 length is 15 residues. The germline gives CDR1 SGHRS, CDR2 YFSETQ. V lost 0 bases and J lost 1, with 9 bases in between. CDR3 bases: TGCGCCAGCAGCTTGGTAGGTGGCGGCACAGATACGCAGTATTTT. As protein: CASSLVGGGTDTQYF.

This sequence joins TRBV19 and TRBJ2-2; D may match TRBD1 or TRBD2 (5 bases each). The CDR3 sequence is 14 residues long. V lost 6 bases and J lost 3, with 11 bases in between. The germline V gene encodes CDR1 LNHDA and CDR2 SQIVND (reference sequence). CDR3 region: CASRGVRDTGELFF. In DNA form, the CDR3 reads TGTGCCAGTAGAGGGGTGAGGGACACCGGGGAGCTGTTTTTT. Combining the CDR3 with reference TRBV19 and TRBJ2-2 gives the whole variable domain DGGITQSPKYLFRKEGQNVTLSCEQNLNHDAMYWYRQDPGQGLRLIYYSQIVNDFQKGDIAEGYSVSREKKESFPLTVTSAQKNPTAFYLCASRGVRDTGELFFGEGSRLTVL.

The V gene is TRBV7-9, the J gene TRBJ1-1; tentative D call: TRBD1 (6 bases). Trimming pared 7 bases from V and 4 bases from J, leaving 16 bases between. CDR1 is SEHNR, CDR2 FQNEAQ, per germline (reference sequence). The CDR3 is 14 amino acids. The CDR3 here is CASKELQGSTEAFF. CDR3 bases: TGTGCCAGCAAGGAACTTCAGGGGTCCACTGAAGCTTTCTTT.